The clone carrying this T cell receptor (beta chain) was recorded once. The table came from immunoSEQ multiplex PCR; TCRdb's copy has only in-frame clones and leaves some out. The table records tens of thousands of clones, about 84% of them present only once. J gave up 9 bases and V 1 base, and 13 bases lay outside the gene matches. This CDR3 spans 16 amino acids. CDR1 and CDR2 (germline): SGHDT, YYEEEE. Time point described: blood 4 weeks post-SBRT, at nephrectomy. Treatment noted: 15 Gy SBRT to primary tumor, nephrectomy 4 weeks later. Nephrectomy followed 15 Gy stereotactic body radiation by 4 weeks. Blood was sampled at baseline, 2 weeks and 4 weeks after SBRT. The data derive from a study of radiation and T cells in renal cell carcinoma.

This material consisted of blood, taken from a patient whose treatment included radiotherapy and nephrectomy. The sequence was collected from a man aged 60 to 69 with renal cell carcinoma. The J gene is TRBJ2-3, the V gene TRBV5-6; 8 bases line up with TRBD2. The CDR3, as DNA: TGTGCCAGCAGCTTGATCTCGGGAGGGATCCCAGGGACGCAGTATTTT. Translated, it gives CASSLISGGIPGTQYF.